This TCR beta chain was sequenced during a study of cytomegalovirus exposure and HLA in healthy donors. V was clipped by 0 bases and J by 8 bases; unmatched bases: 16. Germline lookup yields CDR1 LGHNA and CDR2 YNFKEQ. The CDR3 has 18 residues. 60 Vbeta and 13 Jbeta primers were used in PCR. Original handling: Later, an analysis found 75 million to 90 million unique TCR beta chains, and some 10 million of these were shared. The protocol was immunoSEQ multiplex PCR, while the TCRdb copy is restricted to in-frame clones and leaves out a portion. V, J and clone size derive from that table, while D and trimming were established from the DNA sequence. The data show 85,000 to 130,000 clones, 84% seen once.

This TCR was sampled from a woman under 30 in good health and CMV-seronegative. The chain links TRBV4-2 to TRBJ2-1, with TRBD1 identical over 7 bases. The source material was PBMCs. CDR3 in DNA: TGTGCCAGCAGCCAAGATCAAGGTCCCCTGACAGGGATCGATGAGCAGTTCTTC. Protein product: CASSQDQGPLTGIDEQFF.